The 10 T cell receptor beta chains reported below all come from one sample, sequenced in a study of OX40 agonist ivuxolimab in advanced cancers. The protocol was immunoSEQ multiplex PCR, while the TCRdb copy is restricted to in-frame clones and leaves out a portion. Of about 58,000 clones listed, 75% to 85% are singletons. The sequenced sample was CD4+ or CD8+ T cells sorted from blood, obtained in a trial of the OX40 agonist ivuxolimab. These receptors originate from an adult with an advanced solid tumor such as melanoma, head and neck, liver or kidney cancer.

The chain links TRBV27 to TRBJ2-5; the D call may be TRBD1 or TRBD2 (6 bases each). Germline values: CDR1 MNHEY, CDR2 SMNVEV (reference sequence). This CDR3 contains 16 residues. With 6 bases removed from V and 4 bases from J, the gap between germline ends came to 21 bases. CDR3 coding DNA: TGTGCCAGCAGAGAAAGGGCTGGGGGGCCTGGAGAGACCCAGTACTTC. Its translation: CASRERAGGPGETQYF.

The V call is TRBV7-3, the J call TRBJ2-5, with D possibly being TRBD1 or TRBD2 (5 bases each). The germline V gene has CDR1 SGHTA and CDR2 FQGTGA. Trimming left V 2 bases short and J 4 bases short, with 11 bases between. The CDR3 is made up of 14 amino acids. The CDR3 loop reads CASSLGAGRETQYF. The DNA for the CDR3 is TGTGCCAGCAGCTTAGGGGCGGGCCGAGAGACCCAGTACTTC.

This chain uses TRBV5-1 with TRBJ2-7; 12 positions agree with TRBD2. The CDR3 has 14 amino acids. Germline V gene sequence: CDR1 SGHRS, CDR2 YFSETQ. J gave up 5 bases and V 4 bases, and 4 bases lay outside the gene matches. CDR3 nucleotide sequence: TGCGCCAGCAGCCCGGGACTAGCGGGCGACGAGCAGTACTTC. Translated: CASSPGLAGDEQYF. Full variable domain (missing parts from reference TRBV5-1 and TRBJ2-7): KAGVTQTPRYLIKTRGQQVTLSCSPISGHRSVSWYQQTPGQGLQFLFEYFSETQRNKGNFPGRFSGRQFSNSRSEMNVSTLELGDSALYLCASSPGLAGDEQYFGPGTRLTVT.

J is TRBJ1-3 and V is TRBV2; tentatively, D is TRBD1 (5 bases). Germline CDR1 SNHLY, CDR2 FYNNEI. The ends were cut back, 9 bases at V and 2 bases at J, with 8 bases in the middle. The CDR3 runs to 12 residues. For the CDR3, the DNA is TGTGCCAGAGGGGACGCTGGAAACACCATATATTTT. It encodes CARGDAGNTIYF.

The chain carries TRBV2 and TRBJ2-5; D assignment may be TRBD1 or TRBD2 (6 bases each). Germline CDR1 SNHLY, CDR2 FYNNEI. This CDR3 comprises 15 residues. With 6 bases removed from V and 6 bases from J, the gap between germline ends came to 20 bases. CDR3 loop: CASRAPGGASKTQYF. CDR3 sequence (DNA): TGTGCCAGCAGAGCCCCCGGGGGCGCATCGAAGACCCAGTACTTC.

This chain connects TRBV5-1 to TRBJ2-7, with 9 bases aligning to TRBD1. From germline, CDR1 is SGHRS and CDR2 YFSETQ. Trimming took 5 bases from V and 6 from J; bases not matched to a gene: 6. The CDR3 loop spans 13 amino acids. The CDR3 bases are TGCGCCAGCAGGGAGGACAGGGGCGGCGAGCAGTACTTC. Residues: CASREDRGGEQYF.

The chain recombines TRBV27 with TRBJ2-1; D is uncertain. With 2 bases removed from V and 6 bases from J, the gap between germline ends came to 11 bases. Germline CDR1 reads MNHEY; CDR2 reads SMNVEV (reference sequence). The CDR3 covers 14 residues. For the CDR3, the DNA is TGTGCCAGCAGTTTAACCGGGTGGGCCAATGAGCAGTTCTTC. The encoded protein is CASSLTGWANEQFF.

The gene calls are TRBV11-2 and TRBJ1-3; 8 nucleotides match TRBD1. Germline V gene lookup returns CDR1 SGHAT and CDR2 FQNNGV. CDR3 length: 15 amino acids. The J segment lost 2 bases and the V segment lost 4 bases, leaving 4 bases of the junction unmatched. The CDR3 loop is CASSSLTGAGNTIYF. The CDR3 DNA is TGTGCCAGCAGCTCACTGACAGGGGCTGGAAACACCATATATTTT.

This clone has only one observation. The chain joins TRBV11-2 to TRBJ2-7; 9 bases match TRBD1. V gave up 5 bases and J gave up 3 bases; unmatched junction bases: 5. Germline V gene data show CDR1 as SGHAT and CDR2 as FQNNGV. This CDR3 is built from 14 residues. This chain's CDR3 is CASSLTGGYYEQYF. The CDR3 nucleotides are TGTGCCAGCAGCCTAACAGGGGGCTACTACGAGCAGTACTTC.

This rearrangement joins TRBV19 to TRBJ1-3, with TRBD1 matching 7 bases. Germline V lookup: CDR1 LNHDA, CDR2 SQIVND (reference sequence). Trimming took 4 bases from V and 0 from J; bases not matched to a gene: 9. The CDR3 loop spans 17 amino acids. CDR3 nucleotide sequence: TGTGCCAGTAGTAGAGGGGGCTACTGGAGCTCTGGAAACACCATATATTTT. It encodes CASSRGGYWSSGNTIYF.